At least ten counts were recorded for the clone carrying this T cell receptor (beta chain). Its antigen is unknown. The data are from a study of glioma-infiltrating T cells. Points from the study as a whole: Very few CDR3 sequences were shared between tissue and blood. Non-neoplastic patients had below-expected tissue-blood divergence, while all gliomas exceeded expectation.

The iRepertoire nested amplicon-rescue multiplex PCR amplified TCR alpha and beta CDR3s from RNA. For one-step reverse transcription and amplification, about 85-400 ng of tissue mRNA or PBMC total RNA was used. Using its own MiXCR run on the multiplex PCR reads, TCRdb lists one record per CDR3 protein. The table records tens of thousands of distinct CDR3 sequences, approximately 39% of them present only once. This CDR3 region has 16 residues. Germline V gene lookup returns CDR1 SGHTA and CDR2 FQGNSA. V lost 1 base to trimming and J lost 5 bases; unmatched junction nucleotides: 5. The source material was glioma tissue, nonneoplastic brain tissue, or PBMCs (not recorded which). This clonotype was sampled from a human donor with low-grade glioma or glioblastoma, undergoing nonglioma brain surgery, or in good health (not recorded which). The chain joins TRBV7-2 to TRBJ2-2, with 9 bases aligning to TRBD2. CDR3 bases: TGTGCCAGCAGCTTAGTGGCGGGAGGGCGGACCGGGGAGCTGTTTTTT. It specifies CASSLVAGGRTGELFF.